Described below is a single T cell receptor beta chain sequence and its context. Antigen unknown. Additional DNA sequences in this sample encode the identical CDR3. The data derive from a study of shared clonotypes between healthy human individuals. Points from the study as a whole: Few donors restricted represented genetic and exposure-history diversity.

The germline V gene encodes CDR1 SGHVS and CDR2 FQNEAQ. V lost 4 bases and J 8 bases, leaving 15 bases between the germline ends. The CDR3 is 15 amino acids. Deep was the level used in running the assay. Per the original methods: Filtering of immunoSEQ junctional sequences could not match full-length read filtering. Produced via immunoSEQ multiplex PCR; TCRdb's table is partial and in-frame only. From that table come the V and J calls and clone size; the DNA was used to work out D and trimming. The profile shows millions of clones, over 85% of them singletons. Naive-designated CD8 cells lacked CD45RO, were positively enriched for CCR7, and omitted terminally differentiated effector memory CD45RA+ cells.

The TCR sequence derives from a man in his late teens or twenties in good health. The rearrangement uses TRBV7-8 and TRBJ1-6; D gene ambiguous. Sequenced: naive CD8+ T cells sorted from blood. CDR3 amino acids: CASSWYRSPDSPLHF. CDR3 DNA sequence: TGTGCCAGCAGCTGGTACCGATCTCCGGATTCACCCCTCCACTTT.